A selection of T cell receptor beta chains follows, all from one sample in a study of blood T cell repertoires in COVID-19. Profiling relied on immunoSEQ multiplex PCR, and the TCRdb table lists in-frame clones only, not all of them. This sample has around 190,000 clones; around 83% occur once, and the top ten carry less than 5.5%. Sequencing input: peripheral blood. The receptors stem from a woman of 80 years or more with acute or convalescent COVID-19. CDR3s include the opening cysteine and the closing phenylalanine or tryptophan. A D gene is named only where the DNA matches it firmly. Clone size appears in some rows only: once, few, many, or a class for an expanded clone.

DNA,CDR3,size,D,V,J
TGTGCCAGCAGCTTACGTTCAGGATCCTACGAGCAGTACTTC,CASSLRSGSYEQYF,-,-,TRBV11-3,TRBJ2-7
TGTGCCAGCAGTCAAAGCGGGAGGCCCGGGGAGACCCAGTACTTC,CASSQSGRPGETQYF,few,TRBD2,TRBV2,TRBJ2-5
TGTGCCAGCAGCTTGTCCTTAAGGGGAAGGGAAGAGACCCAGTACTTC,CASSLSLRGREETQYF,-,-,TRBV7-3,TRBJ2-5
TGTGCCATCGCAGCAGGAAGGACAGGGAGGGGTGACACTGAAGCTTTCTTT,CAIAAGRTGRGDTEAFF,-,TRBD1,TRBV10-3,TRBJ1-1
TGTGCCAGTAAACCGGGGGGGCCTAGCACAGATACGCAGTATTTT,CASKPGGPSTDTQYF,-,TRBD2,TRBV19,TRBJ2-3
TGTGCCAGCAGCCCAGGACGTGGGGCTACGCAGTATTTT,CASSPGRGATQYF,-,-,TRBV11-3,TRBJ2-3
TGTGCCAGCAGAGGACAGTTTGCACCCCTCCACTTT,CASRGQFAPLHF,once,-,TRBV12-3/TRBV12-4,TRBJ1-6
TGTGCCAGCAGCTTAGGGCGCATGGAGAACGAGCAGTACTTC,CASSLGRMENEQYF,-,-,TRBV7-2,TRBJ2-7
TGTGCCACCAGTGACCCGGGGAATCAGCCCCAGCATTTT,CATSDPGNQPQHF,once,-,TRBV24-1,TRBJ1-5
TGTGCCAGCAGCTTAGAGCGGGGGGATGAGCAGTTCTTC,CASSLERGDEQFF,-,TRBD2,TRBV11-3,TRBJ2-1
TGTGCCAGTAGTCCCCTGGGACAGGGCCTAAATCAGCCCCAGCATTTT,CASSPLGQGLNQPQHF,once,TRBD1,TRBV19,TRBJ1-5
TGTGCCAGCAGGCCGGGCTACAATGAGCAGTTCTTC,CASRPGYNEQFF,-,-,TRBV9,TRBJ2-1
TGTGCCAGCAGCTCCCGCACAACGGGAGGTGCGGTGAACACCGGGGAGCTGTTTTTT,CASSSRTTGGAVNTGELFF,-,TRBD2,TRBV14,TRBJ2-2
TGCAGCGTTGAAGTTAGGGGCACGAACACTGAAGCTTTCTTT,CSVEVRGTNTEAFF,-,-,TRBV29-1,TRBJ1-1
TGTGCCAGCAGTTATTCTGGACAGGGCTATGGCTACACCTTC,CASSYSGQGYGYTF,-,TRBD1,TRBV6-2/TRBV6-3,TRBJ1-2
TGTGCCAGCAGTTATCTAGCGGGACATGAGCAGTTCTTC,CASSYLAGHEQFF,-,TRBD2,TRBV6-5,TRBJ2-1
TGTGCCAGCAGTGAAGGACAGCCCCTCTCTGGAAACACCATATATTTT,CASSEGQPLSGNTIYF,-,-,TRBV6-1,TRBJ1-3
TGTGCCAGCAGCACCCGGACAGGTGGAACTTTCTTT,CASSTRTGGTFF,once,TRBD1,TRBV5-4,TRBJ1-1
TGTGCCTGGAGTGTTGGACAGGGCGGCGATGAAAAACTGTTTTTT,CAWSVGQGGDEKLFF,-,TRBD1,TRBV30,TRBJ1-4
TGTGCCAGCACCTACCGGCAGGCGAATTCACCCCTCCACTTT,CASTYRQANSPLHF,many,-,TRBV6-6,TRBJ1-6
TGTGCCAGCTCCCCCGACCTCCACAGGGGGACTGAAGCTTTCTTT,CASSPDLHRGTEAFF,-,TRBD1,TRBV18,TRBJ1-1
TGTGCCAGCAGCTCGGGACTTCTGGGATATGGCTACACCTTC,CASSSGLLGYGYTF,once,-,TRBV7-2,TRBJ1-2